Following are 29 T cell receptor beta chains from one sample sequenced in a study of blood T cell repertoires in COVID-19. Sequencing used immunoSEQ multiplex PCR; TCRdb keeps in-frame clones, though not all of them. Among 200,000 to 250,000 clones listed, roughly 90% were seen once. Sequencing input: peripheral blood. These receptors all stem from a man between 35 and 55 years old with active or convalescent COVID-19.

The CDR3 here is CASSFNIGGYEQYF. The CDR3 nucleotides read TGTGCCAGCAGCTTTAATATAGGGGGCTACGAGCAGTACTTC. The chain carries TRBV11-2 and TRBJ2-7, with D perhaps TRBD1 (6 bases). The V end was cut by 3 bases, the J end by 3 bases, with 12 bases between. CDR1 and CDR2 from the germline V gene are SGHAT and FQNNGV. This CDR3 comprises 14 residues.

V usage is TRBV21-1 and J usage is TRBJ2-1; the table's D call, TRBD2, has no DNA check behind it. TRBV21-1 is assigned pseudogene status. CDR3 length: 18 amino acids. The DNA for the CDR3 is TGTGCCAGCAGCAAAGAGTGGTTGGTCGGGGTTTCCTACAATGAGCAGTTCTTC. Translation: CASSKEWLVGVSYNEQFF.

The rearrangement uses TRBV4-1 and TRBJ2-6; a possible D gene is TRBD2 (5 bases). Trimming removed 1 base from V and 0 bases from J, with 10 bases in between. The CDR3 runs 17 residues. In germline, CDR1 is MGHRA, CDR2 YSYEKL. The CDR3 region is CASSQVGSSSGANVLTF. The CDR3 bases are TGCGCCAGCAGCCAAGTTGGGAGCAGCTCTGGGGCCAACGTCCTGACTTTC.

The V call is TRBV9, the J call TRBJ2-2; weak D call: TRBD1 (6 bases). This CDR3 region has 15 residues. Trimming took 2 bases from V and 3 from J, leaving 11 bases between them. The germline V gene encodes CDR1 SGDLS and CDR2 YYNGEE. The CDR3 bases are TGTGCCAGCAGCGTGTGGGCAGGGGACACCGGGGAGCTGTTTTTT. Translation: CASSVWAGDTGELFF.

The chain links TRBV11-3 to TRBJ2-2; D is perhaps TRBD2 (7 bases). Germline V gene data show CDR1 as SGHNT and CDR2 as YENEEA. The length of the CDR3 is 15 residues. Trimming took off 3 bases at V and 6 bases at J, with 14 bases between the two ends. CDR3 nucleotide sequence: TGTGCCAGCAGCTTCGGGGGGCAGGGCGCCGGGGAGCTGTTTTTT. Translation gives CASSFGGQGAGELFF.

V and J are TRBV7-3 and TRBJ2-4, with 10 bases that match TRBD1. CDR1 and CDR2 (germline): SGHTA, FQGTGA. This CDR3 region has 18 residues. The J segment lost 1 base and the V segment lost 4 bases, leaving 10 bases of the junction unmatched. CDR3 sequence reads: CASSSPGRQGAAKNIQYF. The CDR3 nucleotides read TGTGCCAGCAGCTCACCGGGGAGACAGGGGGCGGCCAAAAACATTCAGTACTTC. Based on the CDR3 plus reference TRBV7-3 and TRBJ2-4, the full variable domain is GAGVSQTPSNKVTEKGKYVELRCDPISGHTALYWYRQSLGQGPEFLIYFQGTGAADDSGLPNDRFFAVRPEGSVSTLKIQRTERGDSAVYLCASSSPGRQGAAKNIQYFGAGTRLSVL.

The CDR3, as DNA: TGTGCCAGCAGTGACCGAGCTTTCTATGGCTACACCTTC. Its translation is CASSDRAFYGYTF. The chain carries TRBV6-4 and TRBJ1-2; no definite D call. Deletions cut 2 bases from V and 4 bases from J, with 8 bases between. The CDR3 runs 13 residues. Germline CDR1 MRHNA, CDR2 SNTAGT.

On this clone: Other DNA sequences from this sample encode an identical CDR3 as well. V is TRBV4-1 and J is TRBJ1-2; D possibly corresponds to TRBD1 (6 bases). Deletions cut 1 base from V and 2 bases from J, with 11 bases between. The CDR3 consists of 15 residues. Germline CDR1 MGHRA, CDR2 YSYEKL. CDR3 residues: CASSQVETGNYGYTF. In DNA form, the CDR3 reads TGCGCCAGCAGCCAAGTCGAGACAGGAAACTATGGCTACACCTTC.

V and J are TRBV23-1 and TRBJ1-2, with D unclear. TRBV23-1 is flagged as an ORF with uncertain function. This CDR3 is built from 19 residues. Between the trimmed V and J ends, which lost 2 bases and 7 bases, there was a span of 29 bases. The DNA for the CDR3 is TGCGCCAGCAGTCAAAGTCCCGGTGGGTACTTGACTGTTCTCTTTGGCTACACCTTC. Translating it yields CASSQSPGGYLTVLFGYTF.

V is TRBV12-3 or TRBV12-4 and J is TRBJ1-3, with a tentative D call TRBD1 (6 bases). This CDR3 region has 13 residues. Trimming cost V 1 base and J 11 bases, with 12 bases left between them. CDR3 in amino acids: CASSLGGGPSIYF. For the CDR3, the DNA is TGTGCCAGCAGTTTAGGGGGGGGCCCCTCCATATATTTT.

This rearrangement joins TRBV11-2 to TRBJ2-3; 11 nucleotides match TRBD2. This CDR3 is built from 19 residues. Germline CDR1 reads SGHAT; CDR2 reads FQNNGV. Trimming at V came to 4 bases and at J to 8 bases, leaving 20 bases not matched to a gene. The CDR3 DNA sequence: TGTGCCAGCAGCTCGCTCATACTAGCGGGAGCCCTGGCGGGATTTACGCAGTATTTT. Translated, it gives CASSSLILAGALAGFTQYF.

This clone came up once. In the same sample, other DNA sequences code for this CDR3. The chain has TRBV6-4 and TRBJ1-5; 8 bases match TRBD1. Trimming took 6 bases from V and 7 from J; bases not matched to a gene: 11. The CDR3 has 15 residues. CDR1 is MRHNA, CDR2 SNTAGT, per germline. This CDR3 reads CASSPGTGGNQPQHF. Written as DNA, the CDR3 is TGTGCCAGCAGCCCCGGGACAGGAGGAAACCAGCCCCAGCATTTT.

This chain links TRBV11-2 with TRBJ2-3, with a tentative D call TRBD2 (7 bases). The CDR3 runs to 15 residues. Looked up from germline, CDR1 is SGHAT and CDR2 is FQNNGV. V lost 2 bases and J 2 bases, leaving 11 bases between the germline ends. CDR3 loop: CASSLTRGATDTQYF. Written as DNA, the CDR3 is TGTGCCAGCAGCTTAACTCGGGGGGCCACAGATACGCAGTATTTT. Looking up the rest from reference TRBV11-2 and TRBJ2-3 gives the full variable domain: EAGVAQSPRYKIIEKRQSVAFWCNPISGHATLYWYQQILGQGPKLLIQFQNNGVVDDSQLPKDRFSAERLKGVDSTLKIQPAKLEDSAVYLCASSLTRGATDTQYFGPGTRLTVL.

This rearrangement joins TRBV18 to TRBJ2-1; TRBD2 might be the D (5 bases). V was cut by 3 bases and J by 6 bases, with 12 bases left in between. CDR1 and CDR2 from the germline V gene are KGHSH and LQKENI. The CDR3 totals 14 residues. This chain's CDR3 is CASSPSTRGNEQFF. The CDR3 region has the DNA TGTGCCAGCTCACCCTCGACCCGGGGCAATGAGCAGTTCTTC.

The chain combines TRBV10-1 with TRBJ2-1; TRBD2 might be the D (6 bases). This CDR3 has 13 residues. The germline gives CDR1 WNHNN, CDR2 SYGVQD (reference sequence). The V gene lost 6 bases and the J gene lost 6 bases, with 12 bases spanning the gap. CDR3 sequence reads: CASSLTRINEQFF. As DNA, the CDR3 is TGCGCCAGCAGCCTGACTAGAATCAATGAGCAGTTCTTC.

The chain joins TRBV7-6 to TRBJ1-1; 8 nucleotides align to TRBD1. This CDR3 contains 14 residues. CDR1 is SGHVS, CDR2 FNYEAQ, per germline. With 0 bases clipped from V and 6 bases from J, the junction kept 3 bases outside the gene matches. The CDR3 spells CASSLAQGAAEAFF. CDR3 DNA: TGTGCCAGCAGCTTAGCCCAGGGGGCGGCTGAAGCTTTCTTT.

The chain is built from TRBV14 and TRBJ2-7; D is unclear. CDR1 and CDR2 (germline): SGHDN, FVKESK. This CDR3 region has 15 residues. Between the trimmed V and J ends, which lost 4 bases and 2 bases, there was a span of 15 bases. CDR3 in amino acids: CASSPLVQLTYEQYF. CDR3 sequence (DNA): TGTGCCAGCAGCCCTCTTGTACAGCTGACCTACGAGCAGTACTTC. Full variable domain (rest looked up from reference TRBV14 and TRBJ2-7): EAGVTQFPSHSVIEKGQTVTLRCDPISGHDNLYWYRRVMGKEIKFLLHFVKESKQDESGMPNNRFLAERTGGTYSTLKVQPAELEDSGVYFCASSPLVQLTYEQYFGPGTRLTVT.

The V and J genes are TRBV9 and TRBJ1-2, with 7 bases matching TRBD1. The CDR3 consists of 15 residues. J was trimmed by 6 bases and V by 0 bases; bases with no gene match: 8. The germline CDR1 and CDR2 sequences are SGDLS and YYNGEE. CDR3 region: CASSVETGLIHGYTF. CDR3 DNA sequence: TGTGCCAGCAGCGTAGAGACAGGGCTTATACATGGCTACACCTTC.

The sample holds a few counts of this clone. The chain uses TRBV10-3 and TRBJ1-6; tentatively, D is TRBD1 (5 bases). Germline V gene sequence: CDR1 ENHRY, CDR2 SYGVKD. V was clipped by 6 bases and J by 13 bases, with 22 bases between them. CDR3 length: 15 amino acids. The CDR3 loop reads CAIRPGTGQFDPLHF. DNA for the CDR3: TGTGCCATCAGGCCTGGGACTGGACAATTTGATCCCCTCCACTTT.

The chain has TRBV4-1 and TRBJ1-6; possible D gene TRBD1, 5 bases. The germline V gene has CDR1 MGHRA and CDR2 YSYEKL. V lost 1 base, J lost 8 bases, and 9 bases lay in between. The CDR3 runs to 14 residues. In DNA form, the CDR3 reads TGCGCCAGCAGCCAAGCGGGGGGTTATTCACCCCTCCACTTT. As protein: CASSQAGGYSPLHF.

This chain connects TRBV5-6 to TRBJ1-5; 7 bases agree with TRBD1. V shed 4 bases and J 9 bases; nucleotides not matched to a gene: 4. The CDR3 is made up of 12 amino acids. Germline V gene lookup returns CDR1 SGHDT and CDR2 YYEEEE. CDR3 protein: CASSTYRGPQHF. CDR3 nucleotide sequence: TGTGCCAGCAGCACCTACAGGGGGCCCCAGCATTTT.

This clone was observed once. This rearrangement joins TRBV12-3 or TRBV12-4 to TRBJ1-5, with D uncertain. V was pared by 8 bases and J by 4 bases, with 9 bases between. The CDR3 is 12 residues long. CDR3 sequence (DNA): TGTGCCAGCGCACTCCTAAATCAGCCCCAGCATTTT. This codes for CASALLNQPQHF.

The gene calls are TRBV15 and TRBJ2-5; the match to TRBD2 covers 14 bases. The CDR3 runs to 14 residues. CDR1 is LNHNV, CDR2 YYDKDF, per germline (reference sequence). Trimming removed 4 bases from V and 11 bases from J; junction bases left unmatched: 6. The CDR3 loop reads CATSTLRLAGGQYF. The CDR3 DNA sequence: TGTGCCACCAGCACCCTCCGACTAGCGGGGGGGCAGTACTTC.

The chain carries TRBV27 and TRBJ1-5; possible D gene TRBD1, 6 bases. The ends were cut back, 3 bases at V and 6 bases at J, with 12 bases in the middle. This CDR3 comprises 14 residues. Germline V lookup: CDR1 MNHEY, CDR2 SMNVEV (reference sequence). The CDR3 DNA follows: TGTGCCAGCAGTTTGCGGCAGGGGAGTCAGCCCCAGCATTTT. As protein: CASSLRQGSQPQHF.

This clone was detected only a few times. J is TRBJ1-5 and V is TRBV5-1, with 7 bases aligning to TRBD1. Germline CDR1 SGHRS, CDR2 YFSETQ. Trimming took 5 bases from V and 3 from J; bases not matched to a gene: 8. CDR3 length equals 15 residues. CDR3 DNA: TGCGCCAGCAGTCGAACAGGGGCTGCCAATCAGCCCCAGCATTTT. Its translation is CASSRTGAANQPQHF.

The chain employs TRBV19 and TRBJ1-2; D uncertain. V lost 4 bases and J 4 bases, leaving 10 bases between the germline ends. Germline assignment: CDR1 LNHDA and CDR2 SQIVND (reference sequence). CDR3 size: 13 residues. The CDR3 loop is CASSTDFAYGYTF. The CDR3 DNA reads TGTGCCAGTAGTACGGACTTCGCCTATGGCTACACCTTC.

The chain carries TRBV19 and TRBJ1-5, with D possibly TRBD1 on 5 matching bases. Trimming cost V 0 bases and J 4 bases, with 16 bases left between them. This CDR3 region has 17 residues. Looked up from germline, CDR1 is LNHDA and CDR2 is SQIVND (reference sequence). This chain's CDR3 is CASSIDRRGTGNQPQHF. As DNA, the CDR3 is TGTGCCAGTAGTATAGATCGACGGGGGACGGGGAATCAGCCCCAGCATTTT.

The chain has TRBV30 and TRBJ1-1; no clear D gene. This CDR3 comprises 10 residues. The germline V gene has CDR1 GTSNPN and CDR2 SVGIG (reference sequence). The CDR3 loop reads CASEEPEAFF. CDR3 in DNA: TGTGCTTCCGAGGAACCTGAAGCTTTCTTT.

The chain is built from TRBV28 and TRBJ1-4, with D maybe TRBD1 (5 bases). Germline V gene sequence: CDR1 MDHEN, CDR2 SYDVKM. Trimming cost V 3 bases and J 7 bases, with 9 bases left between them. The CDR3 runs to 13 residues. This chain's CDR3 is CASSFSGREKLFF. The CDR3 DNA is TGTGCCAGCAGTTTTTCAGGGCGTGAAAAACTGTTTTTT.